What follows are 20 T cell receptor beta chains derived from one specimen sequenced in a study of T cell responses to AZD1222 COVID-19 vaccine. The table came from immunoSEQ multiplex PCR; TCRdb's copy has only in-frame clones and leaves some out. Here the sample spans around 200,000 clones, more than 75% being singletons. The specimen comprised peripheral blood, sampled 28 days after the second AZD1222 dose. The source is an adult who received the AZD1222 COVID-19 vaccine.

The gene calls are TRBV14 and TRBJ2-1; D unresolved. Germline V gene data show CDR1 as SGHDN and CDR2 as FVKESK. The V end lost 2 bases, the J end lost 2 bases, and 16 bases lay between the germline ends. The CDR3 contains 17 residues. The CDR3 DNA reads TGTGCCAGCAGCCAAAGACCTCCGACCCGTACCTACAATGAGCAGTTCTTC. Translated: CASSQRPPTRTYNEQFF.

The V and J genes are TRBV6-2 or TRBV6-3 and TRBJ2-1; 8 bases are a match to TRBD2. The V gene's germline CDR1 is MNHEY and CDR2 SVGEGT. The ends lost 3 bases at V and 7 bases at J; junction bases unmatched: 8. The CDR3 sequence is 15 residues long. DNA of the CDR3: TGTGCCAGCAGTTATAGGAGCGGGGGTAGGAATGAGCAGTTCTTC. This encodes CASSYRSGGRNEQFF.

This clone was found once. The chain has TRBV5-5 and TRBJ2-7; D call uncertain. The CDR3 spans 13 residues. The germline V gene has CDR1 SGHKS and CDR2 YYEKEE (reference sequence). V gave up 0 bases and J gave up 4 bases, with 8 bases separating them. The CDR3 DNA reads as TGTGCCAGCAGCTTGGAATGGCGTTACGAGCAGTACTTC. Translated, it gives CASSLEWRYEQYF.

V is TRBV6-6 and J is TRBJ2-6, with a weak D call TRBD1 (6 bases). Germline V lookup: CDR1 MNHNY, CDR2 SVGAGI (reference sequence). The V end was cut by 7 bases, the J end by 4 bases, with 14 bases between. This CDR3 has 15 amino acids. CDR3 region: CASTETGTGANVLTF. DNA of the CDR3: TGTGCCAGCACCGAAACAGGGACCGGGGCCAACGTCCTGACTTTC.

This clone was found once. The V call is TRBV24-1, the J call TRBJ2-2; D not certain. Trimming took off 5 bases at V and 3 bases at J, with 6 bases between the two ends. Germline values: CDR1 KGHDR, CDR2 SFDVKD. This CDR3 comprises 13 residues. This CDR3 is CATSVYDTGELFF. CDR3 nucleotides: TGTGCCACCAGTGTATACGACACCGGGGAGCTGTTTTTT.

This chain uses TRBV3-1 (or the pseudogene TRBV3-2) with TRBJ1-1; 8 bases line up with TRBD1. The CDR3 totals 18 residues. The V segment lost 6 bases and the J segment 5 bases; nucleotides outside the gene matches: 20. CDR1 and CDR2 (germline): LGHDT, YNNKEL (reference sequence). This CDR3 is CASSPSLASQGAWTEAFF. CDR3 DNA: TGTGCCAGCAGTCCGAGCCTCGCCTCCCAGGGGGCTTGGACTGAAGCTTTCTTT.

The genes are TRBV7-2 and TRBJ2-5, with 9 bases matching TRBD2. V was pared by 1 base and J by 1 base, with 4 bases of the junction left unmatched. The CDR3 spans 16 residues. The V gene's germline CDR1 is SGHTA and CDR2 FQGNSA. CDR3 DNA sequence: TGTGCCAGCAGCTTAGTCGGTAGCGGGGGCCAAGAGACCCAGTACTTC. Translated: CASSLVGSGGQETQYF.

This clone was observed a single time. The chain joins TRBV5-4 to TRBJ1-3, with 7 bases lining up with TRBD1. V gave up 2 bases and J gave up 1 base; unmatched junction bases: 3. This CDR3 spans 15 amino acids. Germline CDR1 is SGHNT and CDR2 is YYREEE (reference sequence). The CDR3 loop is CASSLPTGSGNTIYF. The CDR3, as DNA: TGTGCCAGCAGCTTACCGACAGGGTCTGGAAACACCATATATTTT.

This chain uses TRBV6-5 with TRBJ2-3, with D perhaps matching TRBD1 (6 bases). The CDR3 is 13 amino acids. Germline V gene sequence: CDR1 MNHEY, CDR2 SVGAGI. Trimming took off 7 bases at V and 1 base at J, with 9 bases between the two ends. The CDR3 loop is CASMAGGTDTQYF. The CDR3 nucleotides are TGTGCCAGCATGGCAGGGGGCACAGATACGCAGTATTTT.

The rearrangement uses TRBV7-2 and TRBJ1-2; 7 positions agree with TRBD1. CDR3 length equals 13 residues. Losses at the gene ends were 1 base for V and 4 bases for J; bases not matched to a gene: 0. CDR1 is SGHTA, CDR2 FQGNSA, per germline. Here the CDR3 reads CASSLGTGYGYTF. The DNA of the CDR3 is TGTGCCAGCAGCTTAGGGACAGGCTATGGCTACACCTTC.

The genes are TRBV12-5 and TRBJ2-3; a possible D gene is TRBD2 (6 bases). Germline V gene sequence: CDR1 LGHNT, CDR2 FRNRAP. The CDR3 totals 14 residues. V lost 4 bases to trimming and J lost 5 bases, with 13 bases between them. The CDR3 sequence: CASGYGGPGDTQYF. CDR3 DNA sequence: TGTGCTAGTGGTTACGGAGGGCCGGGAGATACGCAGTATTTT.

Here the CDR3 reads CATSTLGSGTYEQYF. For the CDR3, the DNA is TGTGCCACCAGCACTTTGGGTTCAGGAACCTACGAGCAGTACTTC. This chain joins TRBV15 and TRBJ2-7, with D unresolved. The V and J ends lost 4 bases and 2 bases respectively, with 15 bases between them. Looked up from germline, CDR1 is LNHNV and CDR2 is YYDKDF (reference sequence). The CDR3 consists of 15 residues. The full variable domain, with the rest looked up from reference TRBV15 and TRBJ2-7, is DAMVIQNPRYQVTQFGKPVTLSCSQTLNHNVMYWYQQKSSQAPKLLFHYYDKDFNNEADTPDNFQSRRPNTSFCFLDIRSPGLGDTAMYLCATSTLGSGTYEQYFGPGTRLTVT.

The rearrangement links TRBV9 to TRBJ1-6; 7 nucleotides match TRBD1. Trimming removed 3 bases from V and 6 bases from J; junction bases left unmatched: 9. There are 16 residues in the CDR3. CDR1 SGDLS and CDR2 YYNGEE come from the germline V gene. CDR3 DNA sequence: TGTGCCAGCAGCGAAACTGAGGGGGCGGGTAATTCACCCCTCCACTTT. Protein sequence: CASSETEGAGNSPLHF.

Only a few counts were recorded for this clone. V gene TRBV6-5 combines with J gene TRBJ2-7, with a weak D call TRBD2 (5 bases). The CDR3 has 13 amino acids. Germline lookup yields CDR1 MNHEY and CDR2 SVGAGI. V was clipped by 2 bases and J by 5 bases, with 10 bases between them. The CDR3 nucleotides read TGTGCCAGCAGTTACGGGGAGTCCGACGAGCAGTACTTC. It encodes CASSYGESDEQYF.

V usage is TRBV6-1 and J usage is TRBJ1-1; D remains ambiguous. V dropped 2 bases and J dropped 1 base, with 8 bases sitting between them. Looked up from germline, CDR1 is MNHNS and CDR2 is SASEGT. This CDR3 is 14 amino acids long. This CDR3 is CASSESLGNTEAFF. The CDR3 nucleotides read TGTGCCAGCAGTGAATCGCTAGGGAACACTGAAGCTTTCTTT.

The chain links TRBV18 to TRBJ2-7; D may be TRBD1 (5 bases). V shed 3 bases and J shed 3 bases, with 6 bases lying between them. This CDR3 has 12 residues. The germline CDR1 and CDR2 sequences are KGHSH and LQKENI. The CDR3 nucleotides are TGTGCCAGCTCACCTGACAGCTACGAGCAGTACTTC. This gives the protein CASSPDSYEQYF.

The chain combines TRBV28 with TRBJ1-2; tentatively, D is TRBD1 (6 bases). The CDR3 runs 13 residues. The V gene's germline CDR1 is MDHEN and CDR2 SYDVKM. V lost 4 bases to trimming and J lost 3 bases, with 9 bases between them. This CDR3 is CASSSGVHYGYTF. CDR3 nucleotides: TGTGCCAGCAGTTCAGGGGTTCACTATGGCTACACCTTC.

CDR3 coding DNA: TGTGCTAGTGGTTTGGTACTCGGGTCTCACGGGGAGCTGTTTTTT. Translation: CASGLVLGSHGELFF. V usage is TRBV12-5 and J usage is TRBJ2-2; the D is unclear. Germline V gene data show CDR1 as LGHNT and CDR2 as FRNRAP. This CDR3 is built from 15 residues. The V gene lost 0 bases and the J gene lost 7 bases, with 12 bases spanning the gap.

In its sample, this clone was seen once. The genes are TRBV12-3 or TRBV12-4 and TRBJ2-4; D remains ambiguous. The CDR3 consists of 12 residues. V gave up 6 bases and J gave up 7 bases, with 10 bases separating them. The CDR3 bases are TGTGCCAGCAGGGGCCTTAGGAACATTCAGTACTTC. It encodes CASRGLRNIQYF.

V is TRBV7-6 and J is TRBJ2-3, with TRBD2 matching 14 bases. Germline-derived CDR1 and CDR2 are SGHVS and FNYEAQ. V lost 5 bases, J lost 3 bases, and 7 bases stayed unmatched. CDR3 size: 17 residues. For the CDR3, the DNA is TGTGCCAGCAGCCTCGGGACTAGCGGGAGTGGAACAGATACGCAGTATTTT. Residues: CASSLGTSGSGTDTQYF.